The clone carrying this T cell receptor beta chain has ten or more counts. Its cognate antigen is unknown. CDR1 and CDR2 (germline): SGHTA, FQGNSA. The CDR3 runs to 11 residues. V lost 3 bases and J 5 bases, leaving 4 bases between the germline ends. This record comes from a study of T cells after yellow fever vaccination. Study-level points and caveats: A minor fraction of clonotypes spanned both CD4 and CD8 compartments.

TCRdb reprocessed the 5' RACE reads via MiXCR and lists one record per CDR3 protein. This sample has 300,000 or so distinct CDR3 sequences, with approximately 12% found just once. This specimen consisted of CD4+ T cells sorted from PBMCs, obtained 45 days after the yellow fever booster vaccination. The sequence came from a man younger than 45 who received the YFV17D yellow fever vaccine. The V and J genes are TRBV7-2 and TRBJ2-5; the D is unclear. CDR3 sequence (DNA): TGTGCCAGCAGCTTGGCGGAGACCCAGTACTTC. It encodes CASSLAETQYF.